This T cell receptor beta chain was captured by sequencing in a study of cytomegalovirus exposure and HLA in healthy donors. PCR primers comprised 60 Vbeta and 13 Jbeta primers. Some clones are missing from TCRdb's copy, which holds only in-frame ones; the method was immunoSEQ multiplex PCR. Of approximately 280,000 clones detected, 80% to 90% appear once; the ten largest clones hold roughly 2%. Study-wide results and caveats: In a later analysis, a missense DCLRE1C variant was linked to TCR beta V- and J-gene trimming. Among TCR beta chains, those listed as cytomegalovirus-associated numbered some 170.

Notes on this clone: Its target is unknown.

The CDR3 runs 15 residues. After removal of 2 bases from V and 7 bases from J, the junction contained 6 bases not matched to a gene. Germline values: CDR1 KGHSH, CDR2 LQKENI. The sequencing sample was made of PBMCs. V is TRBV18 and J is TRBJ1-4, with TRBD1 matching over 8 bases. This clonotype was obtained from a woman aged 18-30 years in good health and CMV-seronegative. In nucleotides, the CDR3 is TGTGCCAGCTCACCAGGACAGGGTGGAGGTGAAAAACTGTTTTTT. Its protein product is CASSPGQGGGEKLFF.